One sample yielded the 8 T cell receptor beta chains listed below, sequenced in a study of cytomegalovirus exposure and HLA in healthy donors. 60 Vbeta and 13 Jbeta primers were used in PCR. The data were produced by immunoSEQ multiplex PCR, yet TCRdb's version contains in-frame clones alone and is incomplete. The sample has 150,000 to 190,000 clones, approximately 81% seen once; the top ten hold around 1.5%. Source material: PBMCs. The receptors shown here come from a man between 18 and 29 years old in good health and CMV-seronegative.

The gene calls are TRBV5-4 and TRBJ2-5; the D is unclear. CDR3 length equals 15 residues. Per the germline V gene, CDR1 is SGHNT and CDR2 is YYREEE (reference sequence). Trimming cost V 4 bases and J 5 bases, with 18 bases left between them. Here the CDR3 reads CASSPPPRFGETQYF. CDR3 nucleotide sequence: TGTGCCAGCAGCCCGCCACCGAGGTTTGGGGAGACCCAGTACTTC.

The gene calls are TRBV25-1 and TRBJ2-1; TRBD2 matches at 8 bases. This CDR3 contains 14 residues. Germline V gene lookup returns CDR1 MGHDK and CDR2 SYGVNS. Trimming cost V 2 bases and J 9 bases; bases outside gene matches: 6. CDR3 bases: TGTGCCAGCAGTGAACAGGGACTAGGGGTTGAGCAGTTCTTC. The encoded protein is CASSEQGLGVEQFF.

The chain carries TRBV19 and TRBJ2-7; possibly TRBD1 for D (5 bases). Germline V gene data show CDR1 as LNHDA and CDR2 as SQIVND (reference sequence). The CDR3 covers 13 residues. Deletions cut 7 bases from V and 6 bases from J, with 16 bases between. The CDR3 region is CASMAQGRAEQYF. CDR3 bases: TGTGCCAGTATGGCCCAGGGAAGGGCCGAGCAGTACTTC.

In its sample, this clone was seen a few times. One end of the junction is discordant with germline, which a read error may explain. The V and J genes are TRBV7-9 and TRBJ2-1, with 8 bases lining up with TRBD2. Germline values: CDR1 SEHNR, CDR2 FQNEAQ (reference sequence). The CDR3 has 15 residues. The CDR3 here is CSSTPGERELGEQFF. CDR3 nucleotides: TGTTCCAGCACCCCTGGGGAGCGGGAGTTGGGTGAGCAGTTCTTC.

V and J are TRBV10-3 and TRBJ2-2, with D uncertain. The V gene's germline CDR1 is ENHRY and CDR2 SYGVKD. The CDR3 runs 12 residues. The V end lost 5 bases, the J end lost 4 bases, and 5 bases lay between the germline ends. CDR3 DNA sequence: TGTGCCATCAGTTACGGCACCGGGGAGCTGTTTTTT. This sequence encodes CAISYGTGELFF.

The chain has TRBV6-6 and TRBJ2-7; 9 nucleotides align to TRBD1. The germline gives CDR1 MNHNY, CDR2 SVGAGI (reference sequence). The CDR3 sequence is 14 residues long. Losses at the gene ends were 6 bases for V and 5 bases for J; bases not matched to a gene: 8. The CDR3 is CASRTGTGRDEQYF. The CDR3 DNA is TGTGCCAGCAGAACCGGGACAGGGAGGGACGAGCAGTACTTC.

This chain links TRBV7-2 with TRBJ1-5, with D unclear. From germline, CDR1 is SGHTA and CDR2 FQGNSA. CDR3 length: 18 residues. The ends were cut back, 1 base at V and 1 base at J, with 17 bases in the middle. The CDR3 sequence: CASSLGGGGQLSNQPQHF. The DNA for the CDR3 is TGTGCCAGCAGCTTAGGGGGAGGCGGGCAACTAAGCAATCAGCCCCAGCATTTT. The variable domain in full, with the rest retrieved from reference TRBV7-2 and TRBJ1-5, is GAGVSQSPSNKVTEKGKDVELRCDPISGHTALYWYRQSLGQGLEFLIYFQGNSAPDKSGLPSDRFSAERTGGSVSTLTIQRTQQEDSAVYLCASSLGGGGQLSNQPQHFGDGTRLSIL.

This sequence joins TRBV6-5 and TRBJ1-2, with 7 bases lining up with TRBD1. There are 16 residues in the CDR3. Germline V gives CDR1 MNHEY, CDR2 SVGAGI. With 0 bases clipped from V and 2 bases from J, the junction kept 6 bases outside the gene matches. The CDR3 loop is CASSYSRGGWNYGYTF. The CDR3 nucleotides are TGTGCCAGCAGTTACTCGAGAGGGGGCTGGAACTATGGCTACACCTTC.